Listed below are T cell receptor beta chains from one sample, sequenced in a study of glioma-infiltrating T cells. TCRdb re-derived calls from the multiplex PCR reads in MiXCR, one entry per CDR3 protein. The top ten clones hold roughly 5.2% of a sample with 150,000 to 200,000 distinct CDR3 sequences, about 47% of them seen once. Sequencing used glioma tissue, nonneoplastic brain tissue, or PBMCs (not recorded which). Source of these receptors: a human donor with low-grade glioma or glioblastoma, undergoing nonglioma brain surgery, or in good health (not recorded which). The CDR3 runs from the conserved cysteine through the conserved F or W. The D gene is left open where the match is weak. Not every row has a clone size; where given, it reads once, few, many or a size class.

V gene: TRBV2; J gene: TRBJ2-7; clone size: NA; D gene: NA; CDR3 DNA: TGTGCCAGCAGTGGTCTGGGGGGAAACTACGAGCAGTACTTC; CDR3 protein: CASSGLGGNYEQYF
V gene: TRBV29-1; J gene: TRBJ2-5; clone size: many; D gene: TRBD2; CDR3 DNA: TGCAGCGCCAGCGGGGTGCCCGGGGAGACCCAGTACTTC; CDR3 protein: CSASGVPGETQYF
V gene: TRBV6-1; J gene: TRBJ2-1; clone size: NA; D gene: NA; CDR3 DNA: TGTGCCAGCAGGCAGCTGATCTCCTACAATGTGCAGTTCTTC; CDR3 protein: CASRQLISYNVQFF
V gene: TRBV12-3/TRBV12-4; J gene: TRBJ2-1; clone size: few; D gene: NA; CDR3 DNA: TGTGCCAGCCAGGGGTCGCTGATTTTCAGCAATGAGCAGTTCTTC; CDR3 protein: CASQGSLIFSNEQFF
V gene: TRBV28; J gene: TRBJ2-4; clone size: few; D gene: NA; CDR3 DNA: TGTGCCAGCAGTTTCCGACAATTCGGCAAAAACATTCAGTACTTC; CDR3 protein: CASSFRQFGKNIQYF
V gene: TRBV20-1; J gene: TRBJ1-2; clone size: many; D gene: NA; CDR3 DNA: TGCAGTGCCCTGCACGAGGGGAGCTATGGCTACACCTTC; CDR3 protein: CSALHEGSYGYTF
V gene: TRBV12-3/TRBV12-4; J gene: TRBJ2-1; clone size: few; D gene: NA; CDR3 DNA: TGTGCCAGCAGTTGGCCCGGCGGGGAGCAGTTCTTC; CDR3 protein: CASSWPGGEQFF
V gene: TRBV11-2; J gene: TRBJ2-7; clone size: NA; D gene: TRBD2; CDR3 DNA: TGTGCCAGCAGCTTAGAACTAGCGGGAAACTACGAGCAGTACTTC; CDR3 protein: CASSLELAGNYEQYF
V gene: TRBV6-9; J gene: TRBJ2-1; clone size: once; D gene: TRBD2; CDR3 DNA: TGTGCCAGCAGTTACGTTCAACGGGAGGGAGCGGGTGACAATGAGCAGTTCTTC; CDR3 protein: CASSYVQREGAGDNEQFF
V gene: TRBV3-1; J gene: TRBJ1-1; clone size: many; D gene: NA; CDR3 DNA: TGTGCCAGCAGCCAAGCGGACACTGAAGCTTTCTTT; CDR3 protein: CASSQADTEAFF
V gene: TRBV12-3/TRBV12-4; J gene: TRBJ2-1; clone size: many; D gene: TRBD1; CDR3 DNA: TGTGCCAGCATCCGGGACAGGGGAATCGGTGAGCAGTTCTTC; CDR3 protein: CASIRDRGIGEQFF
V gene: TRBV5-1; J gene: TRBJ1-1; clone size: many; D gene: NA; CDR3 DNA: TGCGCCAGCAGCTTGGCAGGGTTGGACAAAGAAGCTTTCTTT; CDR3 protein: CASSLAGLDKEAFF
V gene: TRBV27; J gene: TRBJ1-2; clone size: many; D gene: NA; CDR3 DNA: TGTGCCAGCAGTTTATCGAGCGGACAGAACTATGGCTACACCTTC; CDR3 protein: CASSLSSGQNYGYTF
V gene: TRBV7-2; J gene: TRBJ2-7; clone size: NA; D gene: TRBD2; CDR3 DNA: TGTGCCAGCAGCCGGGGGAGTAGCGGGACCTACGAGCAGTACTTC; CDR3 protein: CASSRGSSGTYEQYF
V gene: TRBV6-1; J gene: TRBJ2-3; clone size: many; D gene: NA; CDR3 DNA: TGTGCCAGCAGTGAAGGAGGCACAGATACGCAGTATTTT; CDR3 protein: CASSEGGTDTQYF
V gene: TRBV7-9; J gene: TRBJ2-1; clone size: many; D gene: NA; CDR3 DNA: TGTGCCAGCCAGAACGTAGGAGGCTACAATGAGCAGTTCTTC; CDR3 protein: CASQNVGGYNEQFF
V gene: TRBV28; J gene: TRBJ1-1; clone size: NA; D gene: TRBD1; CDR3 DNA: TGTGCCGGCAGTTCCGACAGGGCCCATACGAACACTGAAGCTTTCTTT; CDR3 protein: CAGSSDRAHTNTEAFF
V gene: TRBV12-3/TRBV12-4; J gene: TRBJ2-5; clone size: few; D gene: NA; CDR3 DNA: TGTGCCAGCAGTTTCGGTCAGAGGATGGAGACCCAGTACTTC; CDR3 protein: CASSFGQRMETQYF
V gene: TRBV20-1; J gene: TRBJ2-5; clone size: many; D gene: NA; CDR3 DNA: TGCAGTGCTTTGCGGGACTCACAAGAGACCCAGTACTTC; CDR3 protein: CSALRDSQETQYF
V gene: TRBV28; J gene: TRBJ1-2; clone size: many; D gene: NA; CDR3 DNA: TGTGCCAGCAGTTTCTGGGGGAACTATGGCTACACCTTC; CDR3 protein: CASSFWGNYGYTF
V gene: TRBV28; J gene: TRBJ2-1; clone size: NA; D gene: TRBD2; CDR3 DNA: TGTGCCAGCAGCCAAGGACTAGGAACCTACAATGAGAAGTTCTTC; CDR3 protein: CASSQGLGTYNEKFF
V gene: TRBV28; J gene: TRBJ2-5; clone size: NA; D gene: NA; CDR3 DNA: TGTGCCAGAAGTCCCCTTTTAGGGAATTGGTACCAAGAGACCCAGTACTTC; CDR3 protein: CARSPLLGNWYQETQYF
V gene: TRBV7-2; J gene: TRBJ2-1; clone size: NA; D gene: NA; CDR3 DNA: TGTGCCAGCAGCTTAGTAGTTCCGGGACCAGCTTATGAGAAGTTCTTC; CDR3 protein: CASSLVVPGPAYEKFF
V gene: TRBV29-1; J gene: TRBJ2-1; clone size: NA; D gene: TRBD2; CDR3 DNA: TGCAGCGTTGAAGAGGGACTAGAGCATGAGCAGTTCTTC; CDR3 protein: CSVEEGLEHEQFF
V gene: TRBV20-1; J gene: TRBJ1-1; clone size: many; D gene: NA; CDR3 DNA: TGCAGTGCTAGTCGTGGGGAACGAGCTTTCTTT; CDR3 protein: CSASRGERAFF